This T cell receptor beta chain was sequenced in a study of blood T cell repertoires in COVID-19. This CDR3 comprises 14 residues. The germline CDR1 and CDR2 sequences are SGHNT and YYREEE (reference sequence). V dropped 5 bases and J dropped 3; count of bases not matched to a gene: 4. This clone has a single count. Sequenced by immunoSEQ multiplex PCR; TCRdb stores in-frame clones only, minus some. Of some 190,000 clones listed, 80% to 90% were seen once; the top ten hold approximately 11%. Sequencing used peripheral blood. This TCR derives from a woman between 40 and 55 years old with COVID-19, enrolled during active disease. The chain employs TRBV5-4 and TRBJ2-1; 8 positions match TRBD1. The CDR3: CASRSGTGYNEQFF. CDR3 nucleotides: TGTGCCAGCAGATCCGGGACAGGCTACAATGAGCAGTTCTTC.